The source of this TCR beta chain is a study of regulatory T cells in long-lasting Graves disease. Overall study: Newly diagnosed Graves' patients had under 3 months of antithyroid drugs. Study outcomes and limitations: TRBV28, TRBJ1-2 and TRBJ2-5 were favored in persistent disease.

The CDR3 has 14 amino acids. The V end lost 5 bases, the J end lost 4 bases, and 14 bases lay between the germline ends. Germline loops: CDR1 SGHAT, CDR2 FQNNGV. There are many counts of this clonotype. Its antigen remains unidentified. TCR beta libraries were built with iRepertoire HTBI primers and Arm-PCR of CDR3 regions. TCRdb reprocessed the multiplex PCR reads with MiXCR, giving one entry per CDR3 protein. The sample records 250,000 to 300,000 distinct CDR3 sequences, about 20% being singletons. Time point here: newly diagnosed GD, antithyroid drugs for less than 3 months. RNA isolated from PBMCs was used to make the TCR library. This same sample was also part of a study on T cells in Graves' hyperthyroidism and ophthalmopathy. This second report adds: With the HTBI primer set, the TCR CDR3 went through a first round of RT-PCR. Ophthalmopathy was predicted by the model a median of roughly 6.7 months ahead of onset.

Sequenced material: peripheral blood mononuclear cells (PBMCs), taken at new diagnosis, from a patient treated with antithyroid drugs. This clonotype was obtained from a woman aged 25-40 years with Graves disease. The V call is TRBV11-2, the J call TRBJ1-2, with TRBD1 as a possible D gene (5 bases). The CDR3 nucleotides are TGTGCCAGCAGCCTAAGTGGGGGGGGCTATGGCTACACCTTC. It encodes CASSLSGGGYGYTF.